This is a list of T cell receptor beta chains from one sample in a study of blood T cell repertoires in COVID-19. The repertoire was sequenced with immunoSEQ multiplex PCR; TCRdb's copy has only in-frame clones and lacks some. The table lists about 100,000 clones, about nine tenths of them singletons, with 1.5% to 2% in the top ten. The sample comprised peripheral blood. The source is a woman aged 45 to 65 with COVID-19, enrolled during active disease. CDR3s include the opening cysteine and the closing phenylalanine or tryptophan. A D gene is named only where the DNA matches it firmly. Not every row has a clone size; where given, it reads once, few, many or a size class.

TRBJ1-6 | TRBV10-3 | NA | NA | CAISESRDSPLHF | TGTGCCATCAGTGAGTCCAGGGATTCACCCCTCCACTTT
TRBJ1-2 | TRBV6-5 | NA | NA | CASKNWTFSYGYTF | TGTGCCAGCAAAAATTGGACTTTCAGCTATGGCTACACCTTC
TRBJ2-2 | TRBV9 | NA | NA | CASSVGDSATGELFF | TGTGCCAGCAGCGTAGGGGACTCCGCCACCGGGGAGCTGTTTTTT
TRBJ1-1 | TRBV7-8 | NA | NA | CASSLGTANTEAFF | TGTGCCAGCAGCTTAGGGACAGCGAACACTGAAGCTTTCTTT
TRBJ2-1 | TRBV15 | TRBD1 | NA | CATSREPGGSNEQFF | TGTGCCACCAGCAGAGAACCAGGGGGCTCCAATGAGCAGTTCTTC
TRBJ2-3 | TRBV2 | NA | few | CASEIRPTSTDTQYF | TGTGCCAGCGAAATTCGTCCGACTAGCACAGATACGCAGTATTTT
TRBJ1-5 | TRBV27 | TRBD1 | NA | CASSFLTGTGRNNQPQHF | TGTGCCAGCAGTTTTTTAACCGGGACAGGGAGGAACAATCAGCCCCAGCATTTT
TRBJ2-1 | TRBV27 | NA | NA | CASSLLGQPYEQFF | TGTGCCAGCAGTTTATTAGGACAGCCTTACGAGCAGTTCTTC
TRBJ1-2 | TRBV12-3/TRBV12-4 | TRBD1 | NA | CASRDRADYGYTF | TGTGCCAGCAGGGACAGGGCCGACTATGGCTACACCTTC
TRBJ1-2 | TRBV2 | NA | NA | CASTDRIDYGYTF | TGTGCCAGCACCGACAGGATCGACTATGGCTACACCTTC
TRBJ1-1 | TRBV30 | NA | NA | CAWSESSSAEAFF | TGTGCCTGGAGTGAAAGTAGCTCGGCTGAAGCTTTCTTT
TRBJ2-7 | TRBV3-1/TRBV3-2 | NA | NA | CASSPSKISGTYEQYF | TGTGCCAGCAGCCCAAGTAAGATTAGCGGAACCTACGAGCAGTACTTC
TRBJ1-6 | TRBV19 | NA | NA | CASSMTGYDSPLHF | TGTGCCAGTAGTATGACAGGTTATGATTCACCCCTCCACTTT
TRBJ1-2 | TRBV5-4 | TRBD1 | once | CASSPGTGTFYGYTF | TGTGCCAGCAGCCCTGGGACAGGAACCTTCTATGGCTACACCTTC
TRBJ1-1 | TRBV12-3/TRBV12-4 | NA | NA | CASSPRKTEAFF | TGTGCCAGCAGTCCCCGCAAGACAGAAGCTTTCTTT
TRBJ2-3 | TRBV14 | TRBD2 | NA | CASSLTSGGPTRGTQYF | TGTGCCAGCAGTTTAACAAGCGGGGGCCCCACAAGGGGCACGCAGTATTTT
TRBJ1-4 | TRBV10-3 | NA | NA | CAIRDSLLNEKLFF | TGTGCCATCAGGGACAGCCTTCTTAATGAAAAACTGTTTTTT
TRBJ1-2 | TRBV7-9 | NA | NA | CASSVSWGADYGYTF | TGTGCCAGCAGCGTCAGTTGGGGCGCTGACTATGGCTACACCTTC
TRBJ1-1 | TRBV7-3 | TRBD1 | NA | CASSAQGASTEAFF | TGTGCCAGCAGCGCACAGGGGGCTAGCACTGAAGCTTTCTTT
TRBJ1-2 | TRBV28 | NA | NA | CASSLIREDSYGYTF | TGTGCCAGCAGTTTAATCCGGGAGGATTCCTATGGCTACACCTTC
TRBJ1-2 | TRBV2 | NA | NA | CASTNAIQAIYGYTF | TGTGCCAGCACAAATGCGATACAGGCGATCTATGGCTACACCTTC
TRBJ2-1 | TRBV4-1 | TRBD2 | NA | CASSPTSGGPGEQFF | TGCGCCAGCAGCCCAACTAGCGGGGGGCCGGGTGAGCAGTTCTTC
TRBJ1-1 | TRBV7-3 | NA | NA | CASSLRGLGRGTEAFF | TGTGCCAGCAGCTTAAGGGGTCTGGGGCGGGGCACTGAAGCTTTCTTT
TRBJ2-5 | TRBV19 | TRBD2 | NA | CASSIVVLARETQYF | TGTGCCAGTAGTATAGTGGTACTAGCGCGCGAGACCCAGTACTTC
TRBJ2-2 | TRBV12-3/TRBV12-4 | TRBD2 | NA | CASTLAGTGELFF | TGTGCCAGCACGCTAGCGGGGACCGGGGAGCTGTTTTTT
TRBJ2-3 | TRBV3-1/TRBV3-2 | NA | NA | CASSPSEDTQYF | TGTGCCAGCAGTCCTTCGGAGGATACGCAGTATTTT
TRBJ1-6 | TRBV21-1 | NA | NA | CASSKEFGGSYSPLHF | TGTGCCAGCAGCAAGGAATTTGGGGGCAGTTATTCACCCCTCCACTTT
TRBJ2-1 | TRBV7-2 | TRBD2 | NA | CASSLMGTSINNEQFF | TGTGCCAGCAGCTTAATGGGGACTAGTATCAACAATGAGCAGTTCTTC
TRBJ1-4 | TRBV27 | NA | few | CASRSDRRSATNEKLFF | TGTGCCAGCAGATCCGACAGGAGGTCAGCAACTAATGAAAAACTGTTTTTT
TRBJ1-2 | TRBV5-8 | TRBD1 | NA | CASSLTFRGNYGYTF | TGTGCCAGCAGCTTAACCTTCAGGGGGAACTATGGCTACACCTTC
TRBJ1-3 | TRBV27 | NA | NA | CASSLSTFGNTIYF | TGTGCCAGCAGTTTATCGACTTTTGGAAACACCATATATTTT
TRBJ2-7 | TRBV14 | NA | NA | CASSLTRGDRSYEQYF | TGTGCCAGCAGCCTCACCCGAGGTGATCGCTCCTACGAGCAGTACTTC
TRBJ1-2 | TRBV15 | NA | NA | CATSREQDYGYTF | TGTGCCACCAGCAGAGAGCAGGACTATGGCTACACCTTC
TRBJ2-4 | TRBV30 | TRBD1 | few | CAWSFRPGQASLLAKNIQYF | TGTGCCTGGAGTTTCCGACCGGGACAGGCCTCTCTACTAGCCAAAAACATTCAGTACTTC
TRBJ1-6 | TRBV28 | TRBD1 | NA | CASSLDRGQESPLHF | TGTGCCAGCAGTCTGGACAGGGGGCAGGAGTCACCCCTCCACTTT
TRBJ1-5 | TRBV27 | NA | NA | CASSPTLTGTLDQPQHF | TGTGCCAGCAGTCCGACGTTAACCGGGACTTTGGATCAGCCCCAGCATTTT
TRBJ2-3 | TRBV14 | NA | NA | CASSRLTDTQYF | TGTGCCAGCAGCCGTCTCACAGATACGCAGTATTTT
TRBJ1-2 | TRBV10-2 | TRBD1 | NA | CASTGGINYGYTF | TGCGCCAGTACAGGGGGGATTAACTATGGCTACACCTTC
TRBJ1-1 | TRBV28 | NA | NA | CASSFNSGGQAFF | TGTGCCAGCAGTTTTAATAGCGGAGGACAAGCTTTCTTT
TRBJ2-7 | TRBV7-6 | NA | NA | CASSPRGSAYEQYF | TGTGCCAGCAGCCCCCGAGGTTCTGCCTACGAGCAGTACTTC
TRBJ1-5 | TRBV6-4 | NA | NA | CASSEGRNQPQHF | TGTGCCAGCAGTGAGGGGAGGAATCAGCCCCAGCATTTT
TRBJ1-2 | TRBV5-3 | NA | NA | CARSFSCGYTF | TGTGCCAGAAGCTTTTCATGTGGCTACACCTTC
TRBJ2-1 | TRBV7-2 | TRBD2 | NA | CASRKTSGGSEQFF | TGTGCCAGCAGGAAGACTAGCGGGGGGTCTGAGCAGTTCTTC
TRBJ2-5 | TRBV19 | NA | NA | CASSIGRGYQETQYF | TGTGCCAGTAGTATAGGTAGGGGCTATCAAGAGACCCAGTACTTC
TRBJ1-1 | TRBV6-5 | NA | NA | CASSSWGGGTEAFF | TGTGCCAGCAGTTCATGGGGAGGGGGCACTGAAGCTTTCTTT
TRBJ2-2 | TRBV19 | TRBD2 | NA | CASKVSGGRRTGELFF | TGTGCCAGTAAGGTTAGCGGGGGAAGGAGGACCGGGGAGCTGTTTTTT
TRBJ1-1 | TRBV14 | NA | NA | CASSQNTVKAEAFF | TGTGCCAGCAGCCAAAATACAGTGAAGGCTGAAGCTTTCTTT
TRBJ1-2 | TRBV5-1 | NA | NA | CASSLGRVNYGYTF | TGCGCCAGCAGCTTGGGGCGGGTTAACTATGGCTACACCTTC
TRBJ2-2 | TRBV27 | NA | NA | CASSYQGTGELFF | TGTGCCAGCAGTTACCAGGGAACCGGGGAGCTGTTTTTT
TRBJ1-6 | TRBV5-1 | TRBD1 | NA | CASSLGTGGASPLHF | TGCGCCAGCAGCTTAGGGACAGGGGGCGCATCACCCCTCCACTTT